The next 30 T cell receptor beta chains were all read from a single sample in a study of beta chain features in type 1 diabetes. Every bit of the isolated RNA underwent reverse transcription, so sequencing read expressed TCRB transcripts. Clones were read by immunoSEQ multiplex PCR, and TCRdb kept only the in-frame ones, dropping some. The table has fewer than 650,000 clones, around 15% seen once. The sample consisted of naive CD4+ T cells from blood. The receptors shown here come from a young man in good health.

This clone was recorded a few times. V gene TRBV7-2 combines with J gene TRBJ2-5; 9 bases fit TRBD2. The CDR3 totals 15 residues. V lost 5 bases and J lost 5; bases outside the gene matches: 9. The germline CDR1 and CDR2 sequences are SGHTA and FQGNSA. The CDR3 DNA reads TGTGCCAGCAGCCGTAACGGACTAGCGCCGGAGACCCAGTACTTC. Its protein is CASSRNGLAPETQYF.

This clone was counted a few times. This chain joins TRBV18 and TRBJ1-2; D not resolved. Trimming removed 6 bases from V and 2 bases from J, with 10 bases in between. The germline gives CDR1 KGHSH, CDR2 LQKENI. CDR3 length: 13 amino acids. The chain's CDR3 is CASSPIENYGYTF. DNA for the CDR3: TGTGCCAGCTCCCCGATTGAGAACTATGGCTACACCTTC.

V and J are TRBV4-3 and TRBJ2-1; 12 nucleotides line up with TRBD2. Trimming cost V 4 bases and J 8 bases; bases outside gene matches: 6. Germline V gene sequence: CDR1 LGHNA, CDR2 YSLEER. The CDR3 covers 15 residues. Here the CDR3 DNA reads TGCGCCAGCAGCCGGCGGACTAGCGGGAATGATGAGCAGTTCTTC. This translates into CASSRRTSGNDEQFF.

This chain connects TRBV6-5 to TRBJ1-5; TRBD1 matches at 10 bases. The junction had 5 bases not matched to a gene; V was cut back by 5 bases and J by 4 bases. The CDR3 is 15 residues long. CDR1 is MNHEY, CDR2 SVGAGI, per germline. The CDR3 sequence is CASSRDRGINQPQHF. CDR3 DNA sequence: TGTGCCAGCAGTCGGGACAGGGGCATTAATCAGCCCCAGCATTTT.

The CDR3 DNA sequence: TGTGCCAGCACCCGGGACTTAGCCACAGATACGCAGTATTTT. Translating it yields CASTRDLATDTQYF. The gene calls are TRBV27 and TRBJ2-3, with D maybe TRBD2 (6 bases). V lost 7 bases and J lost 2, with 13 bases in between. CDR1 is MNHEY and CDR2 is SMNVEV in the germline V gene (reference sequence). The CDR3 spans 14 residues.

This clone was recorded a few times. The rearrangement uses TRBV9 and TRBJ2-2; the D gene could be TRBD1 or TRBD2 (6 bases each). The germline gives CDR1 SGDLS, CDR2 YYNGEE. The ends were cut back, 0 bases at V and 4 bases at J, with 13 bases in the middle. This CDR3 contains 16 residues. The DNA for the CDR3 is TGTGCCAGCAGCGTAGGCCGGCCGGGGGCCACCGGGGAGCTGTTTTTT. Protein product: CASSVGRPGATGELFF. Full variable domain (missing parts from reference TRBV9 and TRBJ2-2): DSGVTQTPKHLITATGQRVTLRCSPRSGDLSVYWYQQSLDQGLQFLIQYYNGEERAKGNILERFSAQQFPDLHSELNLSSLELGDSALYFCASSVGRPGATGELFFGEGSRLTVL.

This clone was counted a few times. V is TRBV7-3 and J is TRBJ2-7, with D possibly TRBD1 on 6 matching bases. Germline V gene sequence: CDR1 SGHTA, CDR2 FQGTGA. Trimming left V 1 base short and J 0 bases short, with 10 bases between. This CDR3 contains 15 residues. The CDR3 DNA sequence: TGTGCCAGCAGCTTAATGACAGGCGACTCCTACGAGCAGTACTTC. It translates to CASSLMTGDSYEQYF.

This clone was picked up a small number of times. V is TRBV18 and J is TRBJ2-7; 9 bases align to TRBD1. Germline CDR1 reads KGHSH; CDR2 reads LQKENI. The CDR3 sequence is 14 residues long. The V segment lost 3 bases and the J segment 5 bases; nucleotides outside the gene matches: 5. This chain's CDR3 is CASSPRTGEHEQYF. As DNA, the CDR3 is TGTGCCAGCTCACCTCGGACAGGGGAACACGAGCAGTACTTC.

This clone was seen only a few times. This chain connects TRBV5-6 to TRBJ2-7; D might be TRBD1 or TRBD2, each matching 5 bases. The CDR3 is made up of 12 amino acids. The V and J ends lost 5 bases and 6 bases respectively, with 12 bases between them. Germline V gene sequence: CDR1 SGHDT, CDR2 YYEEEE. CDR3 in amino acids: CASSTGPSEQYF. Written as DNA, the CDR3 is TGTGCCAGCAGTACGGGACCCTCCGAGCAGTACTTC. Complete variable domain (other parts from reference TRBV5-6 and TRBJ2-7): DAGVTQSPTHLIKTRGQQVTLRCSPKSGHDTVSWYQQALGQGPQFIFQYYEEEERQRGNFPDRFSGHQFPNYSSELNVNALLLGDSALYLCASSTGPSEQYFGPGTRLTVT.

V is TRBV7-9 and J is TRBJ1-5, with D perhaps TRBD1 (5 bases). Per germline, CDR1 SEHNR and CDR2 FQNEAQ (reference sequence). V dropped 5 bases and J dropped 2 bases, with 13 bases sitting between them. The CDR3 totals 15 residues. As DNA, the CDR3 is TGTGCCAGCAGCCCAAATGTGGGGGGCAATCAGCCCCAGCATTTT. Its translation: CASSPNVGGNQPQHF.

Here the CDR3 reads CASSGPRVYGYTF. The CDR3, as DNA: TGTGCCAGCAGTGGGCCAAGAGTCTATGGCTACACCTTC. The gene calls are TRBV2 and TRBJ1-2; no clear D gene. Trimming left V 4 bases short and J 4 bases short, with 10 bases between. This CDR3 is built from 13 residues. The germline V gene has CDR1 SNHLY and CDR2 FYNNEI.

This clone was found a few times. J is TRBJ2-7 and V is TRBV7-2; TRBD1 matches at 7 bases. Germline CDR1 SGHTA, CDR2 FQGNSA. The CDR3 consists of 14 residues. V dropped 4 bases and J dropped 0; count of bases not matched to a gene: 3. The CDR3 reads CASSYYRGSYEQYF. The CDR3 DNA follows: TGTGCCAGCAGCTACTACAGGGGCTCCTACGAGCAGTACTTC.

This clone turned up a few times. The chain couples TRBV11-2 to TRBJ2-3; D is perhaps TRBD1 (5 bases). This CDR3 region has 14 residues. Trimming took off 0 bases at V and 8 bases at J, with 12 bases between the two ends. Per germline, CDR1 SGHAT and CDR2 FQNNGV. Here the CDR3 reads CASSLEAGPATQYF. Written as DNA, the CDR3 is TGTGCCAGCAGCTTAGAGGCAGGGCCCGCTACGCAGTATTTT.

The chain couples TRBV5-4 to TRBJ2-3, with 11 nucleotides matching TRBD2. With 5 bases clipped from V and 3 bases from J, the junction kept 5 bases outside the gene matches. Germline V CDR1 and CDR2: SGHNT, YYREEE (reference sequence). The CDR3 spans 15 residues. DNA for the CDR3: TGTGCCAGCAGGCTTAGCGGGAGGGCGACAGATACGCAGTATTTT. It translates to CASRLSGRATDTQYF. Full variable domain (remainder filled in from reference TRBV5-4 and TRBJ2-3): ETGVTQSPTHLIKTRGQQVTLRCSSQSGHNTVSWYQQALGQGPQFIFQYYREEENGRGNFPPRFSGLQFPNYSSELNVNALELDDSALYLCASRLSGRATDTQYFGPGTRLTVL.

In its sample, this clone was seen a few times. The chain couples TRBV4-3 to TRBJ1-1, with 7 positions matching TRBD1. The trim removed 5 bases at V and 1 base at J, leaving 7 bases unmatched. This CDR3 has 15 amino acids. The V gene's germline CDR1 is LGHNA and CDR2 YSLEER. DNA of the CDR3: TGCGCCAGCAGCTATACCGGGACAGCGAACACTGAAGCTTTCTTT. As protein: CASSYTGTANTEAFF.

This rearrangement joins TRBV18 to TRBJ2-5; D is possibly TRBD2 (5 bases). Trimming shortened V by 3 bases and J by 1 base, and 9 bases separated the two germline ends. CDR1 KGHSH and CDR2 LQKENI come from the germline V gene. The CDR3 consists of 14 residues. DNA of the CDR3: TGTGCCAGCTCACCGAAAGGGAGCCAAGAGACCCAGTACTTC. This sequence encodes CASSPKGSQETQYF.

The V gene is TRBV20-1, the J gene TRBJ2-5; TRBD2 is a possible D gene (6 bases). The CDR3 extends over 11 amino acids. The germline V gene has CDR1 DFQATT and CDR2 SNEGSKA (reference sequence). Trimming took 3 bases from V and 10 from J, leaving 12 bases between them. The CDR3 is CSARGPGLQYF. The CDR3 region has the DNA TGCAGTGCTAGGGGGCCGGGACTCCAGTACTTC.

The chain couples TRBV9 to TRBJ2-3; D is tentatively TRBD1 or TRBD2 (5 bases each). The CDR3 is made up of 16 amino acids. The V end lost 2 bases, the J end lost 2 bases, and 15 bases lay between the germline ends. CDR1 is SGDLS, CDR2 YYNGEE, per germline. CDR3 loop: CASSVSSVGDTDTQYF. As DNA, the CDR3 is TGTGCCAGCAGCGTTTCCTCGGTGGGGGACACAGATACGCAGTATTTT. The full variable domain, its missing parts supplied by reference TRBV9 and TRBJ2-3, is DSGVTQTPKHLITATGQRVTLRCSPRSGDLSVYWYQQSLDQGLQFLIQYYNGEERAKGNILERFSAQQFPDLHSELNLSSLELGDSALYFCASSVSSVGDTDTQYFGPGTRLTVL.

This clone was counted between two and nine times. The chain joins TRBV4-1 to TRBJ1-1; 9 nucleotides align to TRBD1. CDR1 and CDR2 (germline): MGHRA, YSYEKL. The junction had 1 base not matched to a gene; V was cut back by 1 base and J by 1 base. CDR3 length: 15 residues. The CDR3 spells CASSQGDRANTEAFF. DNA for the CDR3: TGCGCCAGCAGCCAAGGGGACAGGGCGAACACTGAAGCTTTCTTT.

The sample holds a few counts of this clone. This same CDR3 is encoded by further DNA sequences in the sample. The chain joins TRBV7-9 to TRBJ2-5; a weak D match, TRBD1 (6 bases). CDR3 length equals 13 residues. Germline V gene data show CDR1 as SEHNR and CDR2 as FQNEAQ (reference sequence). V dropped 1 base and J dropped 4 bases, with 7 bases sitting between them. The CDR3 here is CASSLVGGETQYF. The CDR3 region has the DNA TGTGCCAGCAGCTTAGTAGGGGGAGAGACCCAGTACTTC.

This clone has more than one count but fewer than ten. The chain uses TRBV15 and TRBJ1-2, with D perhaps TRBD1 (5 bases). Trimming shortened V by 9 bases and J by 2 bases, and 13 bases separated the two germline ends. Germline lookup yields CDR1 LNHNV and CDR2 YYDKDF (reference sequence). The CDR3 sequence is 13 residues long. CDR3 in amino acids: CATRDGKNYGYTF. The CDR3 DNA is TGTGCCACACGGGACGGGAAGAACTATGGCTACACCTTC.

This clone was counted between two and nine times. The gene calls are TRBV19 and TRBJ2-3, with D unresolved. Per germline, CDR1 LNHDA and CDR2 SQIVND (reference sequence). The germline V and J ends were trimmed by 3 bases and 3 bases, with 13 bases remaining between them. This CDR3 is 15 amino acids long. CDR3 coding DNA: TGTGCCAGTAGTATTGGTGCTATACGTACAGATACGCAGTATTTT. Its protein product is CASSIGAIRTDTQYF.

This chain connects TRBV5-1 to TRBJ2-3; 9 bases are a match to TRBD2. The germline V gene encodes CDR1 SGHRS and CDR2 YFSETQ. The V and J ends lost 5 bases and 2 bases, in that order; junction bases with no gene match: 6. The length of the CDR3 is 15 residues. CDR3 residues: CASRRAGGYTDTQYF. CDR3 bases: TGCGCCAGCAGGCGAGCGGGGGGCTACACAGATACGCAGTATTTT.

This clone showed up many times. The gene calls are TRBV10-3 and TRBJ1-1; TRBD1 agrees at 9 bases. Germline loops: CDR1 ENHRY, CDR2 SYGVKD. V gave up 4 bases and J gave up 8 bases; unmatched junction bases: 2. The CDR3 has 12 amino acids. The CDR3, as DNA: TGTGCCATCAGTGCGGACAGGGGAGAAGCTTTCTTT. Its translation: CAISADRGEAFF.

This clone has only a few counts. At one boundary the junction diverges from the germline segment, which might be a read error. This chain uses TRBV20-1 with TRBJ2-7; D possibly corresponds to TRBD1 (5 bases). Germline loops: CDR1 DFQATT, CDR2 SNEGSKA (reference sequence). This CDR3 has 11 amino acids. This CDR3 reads CSARDQGAVDF. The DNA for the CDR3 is TGCAGTGCTAGAGATCAAGGGGCCGTCGACTTC.

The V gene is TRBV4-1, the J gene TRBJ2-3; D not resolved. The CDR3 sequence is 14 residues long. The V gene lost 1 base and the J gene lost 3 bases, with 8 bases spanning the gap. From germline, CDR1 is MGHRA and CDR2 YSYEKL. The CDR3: CASSQVTRTDTQYF. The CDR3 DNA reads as TGCGCCAGCAGCCAAGTGACGAGGACAGATACGCAGTATTTT.

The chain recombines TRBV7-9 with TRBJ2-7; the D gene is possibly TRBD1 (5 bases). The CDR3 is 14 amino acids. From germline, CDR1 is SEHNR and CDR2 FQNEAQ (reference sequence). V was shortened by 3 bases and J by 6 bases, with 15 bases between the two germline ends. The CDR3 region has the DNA TGTGCCAGCAGCTTCATTGGCAGGGAAGGCGAGCAGTACTTC. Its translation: CASSFIGREGEQYF.

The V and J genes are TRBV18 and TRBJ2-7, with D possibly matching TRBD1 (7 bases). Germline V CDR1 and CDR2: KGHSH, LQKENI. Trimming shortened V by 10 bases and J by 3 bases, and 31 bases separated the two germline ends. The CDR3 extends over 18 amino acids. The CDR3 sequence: CATPTTGERDSSDYEQYF. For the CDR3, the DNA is TGTGCCACCCCAACTACGGGGGAGAGGGACAGCTCAGACTACGAGCAGTACTTC.

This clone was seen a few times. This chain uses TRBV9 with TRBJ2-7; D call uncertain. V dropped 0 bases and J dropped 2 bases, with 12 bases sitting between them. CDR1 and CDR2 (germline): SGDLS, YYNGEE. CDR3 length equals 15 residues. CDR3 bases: TGTGCCAGCAGCGTAGGAGGTAGCCTGACCTACGAGCAGTACTTC. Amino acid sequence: CASSVGGSLTYEQYF.

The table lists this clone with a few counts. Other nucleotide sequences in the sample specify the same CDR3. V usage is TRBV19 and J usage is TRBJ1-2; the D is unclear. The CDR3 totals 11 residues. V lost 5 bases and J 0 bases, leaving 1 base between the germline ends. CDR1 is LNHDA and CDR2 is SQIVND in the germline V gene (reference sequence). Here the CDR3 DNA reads TGTGCCAGTAGTTCTAACTATGGCTACACCTTC. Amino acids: CASSSNYGYTF.